The rows below give T cell receptor beta chains drawn from one sample of a study of control samples from healthy donors and cancer patients. Generated by immunoSEQ multiplex PCR, the TCRdb table keeps only in-frame clones and is missing some. The top ten clones hold 1.6% of a sample with around 49,000 clones, roughly 90% of them seen once. Sequenced material: PBMCs. These TCRs come from a man aged 40-50 years with colorectal cancer. Each CDR3 is given with its conserved first and last residue. The D gene is left open where the match is weak. A row's size may be missing; if present it is once, few, many or a size class.

d_gene	v_gene	j_gene	abundance	CDR3aa	CDR3nt
TRBD2	TRBV19	TRBJ2-5	NA	CASSIDWTSGTRHF	TGTGCCAGTAGTATAGACTGGACTAGCGGGACCCGGCACTTC
NA	TRBV4-1	TRBJ2-3	NA	CASSPGLHIRGQYF	TGCGCCAGCAGCCCCGGACTTCATATTAGGGGGCAGTATTTT
NA	TRBV11-3	TRBJ1-4	NA	CASSPPAAGPNEKLFF	TGTGCCAGCAGCCCTCCCGCGGCAGGGCCTAATGAAAAACTGTTTTTT
TRBD1	TRBV28	TRBJ1-2	NA	CASSFQGGNYGYTF	TGTGCCAGCAGTTTCCAGGGGGGTAACTATGGCTACACCTTC
TRBD1	TRBV19	TRBJ2-6	NA	CASSTGTGGSGANVLTF	TGTGCCAGTAGTACGGGGACAGGAGGTTCTGGGGCCAACGTCCTGACTTTC
NA	TRBV10-3	TRBJ2-6	NA	CAISESSGQGSGANVLTF	TGTGCCATCAGTGAGTCTAGCGGCCAGGGGTCTGGGGCCAACGTCCTGACTTTC
NA	TRBV6-1	TRBJ1-4	NA	CASSEGWRGKDEKLFF	TGTGCCAGCAGTGAAGGGTGGCGCGGCAAGGATGAAAAACTGTTTTTT
NA	TRBV27	TRBJ2-1	NA	CASSLSVSTYNEQFF	TGTGCCAGCAGTTTATCGGTTTCCACCTACAATGAGCAGTTCTTC
NA	TRBV14	TRBJ2-7	NA	CASSQSRTSYEQYF	TGTGCCAGCAGCCAATCCCGGACTTCCTACGAGCAGTACTTC
TRBD1	TRBV10-3	TRBJ1-2	NA	CAISGAGTGEGYTF	TGTGCCATCAGTGGGGCTGGGACAGGAGAAGGCTACACCTTC
NA	TRBV21-1	TRBJ2-3	NA	CASRGQGETDTQYF	TGTGCCAGCAGGGGACAGGGGGAAACAGATACGCAGTATTTT
TRBD1	TRBV4-3	TRBJ1-1	once	CASSHIDRDISEAFF	TGCGCCAGCAGCCACATCGACAGGGACATCAGTGAAGCTTTCTTT
NA	TRBV28	TRBJ1-2	once	CASSLSLGYTF	TGTGCCAGCAGTTTATCGCTGGGCTACACCTTC
NA	TRBV6-5	TRBJ2-1	once	CASETVYNEQFF	TGTGCCAGCGAAACGGTCTACAATGAGCAGTTCTTC
NA	TRBV6-5	TRBJ1-2	NA	CASSTVPNNYGYTF	TGTGCCAGCAGTACCGTCCCAAATAACTATGGCTACACCTTC
NA	TRBV19	TRBJ1-1	NA	CASSIAGYTEAFF	TGTGCCAGTAGTATAGCGGGCTACACTGAAGCTTTCTTT
TRBD1	TRBV5-4	TRBJ1-4	once	CASSPTGVANEKLFF	TGTGCCAGCAGCCCAACAGGGGTTGCGAATGAAAAACTGTTTTTT
NA	TRBV18	TRBJ2-7	NA	CASSPNPVGPYEQYF	TGTGCCAGCTCACCAAATCCCGTAGGGCCCTACGAGCAGTACTTC
NA	TRBV11-2	TRBJ2-7	NA	CASSSTQGWGGEQYF	TGTGCCAGCAGCTCGACTCAGGGATGGGGTGGCGAGCAGTACTTC
NA	TRBV28	TRBJ1-1	NA	CASSLFGGSGTEAFF	TGTGCCAGCAGTTTATTTGGGGGCTCGGGCACTGAAGCTTTCTTT
NA	TRBV24-1	TRBJ2-3	few	CATSRRRTDTQYF	TGTGCCACCAGCCGAAGGAGGACAGATACGCAGTATTTT
NA	TRBV10-2	TRBJ2-1	few	CASSDSLRLSSLDEQFF	TGCGCCAGCAGTGATTCCTTGAGGCTTTCTTCTCTGGATGAGCAGTTCTTC
NA	TRBV19	TRBJ1-5	NA	CASSVRDSNQPQHF	TGTGCCAGTAGTGTCAGGGATTCCAATCAGCCCCAGCATTTT
TRBD1	TRBV7-8	TRBJ1-3	NA	CASSLDRVASGNTIYF	TGTGCCAGCAGCCTCGACAGGGTCGCGTCTGGAAACACCATATATTTT
NA	TRBV6-2/TRBV6-3	TRBJ2-7	NA	CASSYRQSQQYF	TGTGCCAGCAGTTACCGACAGTCCCAGCAGTACTTC
NA	TRBV6-2/TRBV6-3	TRBJ2-2	NA	CASSLLAGNTGELFF	TGTGCCAGCAGCCTACTAGCCGGGAACACCGGGGAGCTGTTTTTT
TRBD1	TRBV30	TRBJ1-4	once	CAWSVQIGTGAEKLFF	TGTGCCTGGAGTGTACAAATTGGGACAGGGGCTGAAAAACTGTTTTTT
TRBD2	TRBV29-1	TRBJ2-7	once	CSVEDWTSGRVGEQYF	TGCAGCGTTGAAGATTGGACTAGCGGGAGGGTGGGCGAGCAGTACTTC
TRBD2	TRBV20-1	TRBJ2-3	NA	CSASLPSGWGDTQYF	TGCAGTGCTAGTTTGCCTAGCGGGTGGGGGGATACGCAGTATTTT
NA	TRBV18	TRBJ2-1	NA	CASSSNPGNEQFF	TGTGCCAGCTCATCAAACCCCGGCAATGAGCAGTTCTTC
TRBD1	TRBV28	TRBJ1-5	NA	CASSLTGDYSNQPQHF	TGTGCCAGCAGTTTGACAGGGGACTATAGCAATCAGCCCCAGCATTTT
NA	TRBV30	TRBJ1-1	NA	CAWRANTEAFF	TGTGCCTGGAGGGCGAACACTGAAGCTTTCTTT
NA	TRBV18	TRBJ1-2	NA	CASSPRGGDNYGYTF	TGTGCCAGCTCACCTCGCGGGGGTGATAACTATGGCTACACCTTC
TRBD1	TRBV20-1	TRBJ1-5	NA	CSASLQGSQPQHF	TGCAGTGCTAGTCTACAGGGGTCTCAGCCCCAGCATTTT
TRBD1	TRBV28	TRBJ2-7	NA	CASSFRRPGQGPYEQYF	TGTGCCAGCAGTTTCCGCAGACCGGGACAGGGTCCCTACGAGCAGTACTTC
TRBD1	TRBV5-1	TRBJ1-1	NA	CASSFTWTGMNTEAFF	TGCGCCAGCAGCTTTACCTGGACAGGGATGAACACTGAAGCTTTCTTT
TRBD1	TRBV30	TRBJ2-7	once	CAWSVPDRGWGEQYF	TGTGCCTGGAGTGTACCCGACAGGGGGTGGGGAGAGCAGTACTTC
NA	TRBV19	TRBJ2-1	NA	CASSLGLNEQFF	TGTGCCAGTAGTCTGGGTTTGAATGAGCAGTTCTTC
NA	TRBV4-1	TRBJ2-7	NA	CASSQEGPGTPYEQYF	TGCGCCAGCAGCCAAGAGGGTCCCGGTACCCCCTACGAGCAGTACTTC
NA	TRBV2	TRBJ2-1	NA	CASSGRVPRYNEQFF	TGTGCCAGCAGTGGGAGGGTCCCTCGCTACAATGAGCAGTTCTTC
TRBD1	TRBV27	TRBJ1-5	NA	CASSFIGTGDQPQHF	TGTGCCAGCAGTTTTATCGGGACAGGGGATCAGCCCCAGCATTTT
NA	TRBV19	TRBJ1-1	NA	CAIRETAKGTEAFF	TGTGCCATTAGAGAGACCGCCAAGGGAACTGAAGCTTTCTTT
TRBD1	TRBV2	TRBJ2-2	once	CASTLPGQGADTGELFF	TGTGCCAGCACCTTACCGGGACAGGGGGCAGACACCGGGGAGCTGTTTTTT
NA	TRBV6-6	TRBJ1-1	NA	CASSGSGSRLNTEAFF	TGTGCCAGCAGTGGATCCGGGTCCCGACTTAACACTGAAGCTTTCTTT
TRBD1	TRBV9	TRBJ1-6	NA	CASSGEHRGGTLHF	TGTGCCAGCAGCGGAGAGCACAGGGGAGGGACCCTCCACTTT
TRBD1	TRBV5-1	TRBJ1-1	once	CASSLTGDSTEAFF	TGCGCCAGCAGCCTGACAGGGGATAGCACTGAAGCTTTCTTT
NA	TRBV18	TRBJ1-3	NA	CASSHRVPNRAGNTIYF	TGTGCCAGCTCACACCGAGTCCCGAACAGGGCTGGAAACACCATATATTTT
NA	TRBV6-2/TRBV6-3	TRBJ2-6	once	CASSYTLPGANVLTF	TGTGCCAGCAGTTATACCCTCCCTGGGGCCAACGTCCTGACTTTC
NA	TRBV7-2	TRBJ2-1	NA	CASSLAGHNEQFF	TGTGCCAGCAGCTTAGCCGGTCACAATGAGCAGTTCTTC